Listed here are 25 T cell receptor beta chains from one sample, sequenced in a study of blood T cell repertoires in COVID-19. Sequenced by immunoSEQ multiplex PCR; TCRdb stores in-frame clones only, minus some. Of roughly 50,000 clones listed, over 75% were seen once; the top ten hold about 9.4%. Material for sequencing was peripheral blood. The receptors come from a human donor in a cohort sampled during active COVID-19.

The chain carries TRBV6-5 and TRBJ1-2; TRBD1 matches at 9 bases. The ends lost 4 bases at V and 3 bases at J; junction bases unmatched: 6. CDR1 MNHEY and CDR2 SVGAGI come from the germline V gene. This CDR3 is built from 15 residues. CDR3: CASSFRQGEYYGYTF. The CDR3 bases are TGTGCCAGCAGTTTCCGACAGGGGGAGTACTATGGCTACACCTTC.

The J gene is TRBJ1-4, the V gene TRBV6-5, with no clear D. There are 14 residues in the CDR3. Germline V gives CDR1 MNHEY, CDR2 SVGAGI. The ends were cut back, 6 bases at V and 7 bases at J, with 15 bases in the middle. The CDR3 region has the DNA TGTGCCAGCAGGACCAGACATTTTGTTGAAAAACTGTTTTTT. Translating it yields CASRTRHFVEKLFF.

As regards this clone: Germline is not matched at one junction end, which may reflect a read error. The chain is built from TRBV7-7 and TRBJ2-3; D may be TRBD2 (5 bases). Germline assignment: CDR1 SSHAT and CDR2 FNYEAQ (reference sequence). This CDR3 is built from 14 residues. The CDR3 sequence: CASSLRPRGDTQYF. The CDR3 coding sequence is TGTGCTAGCAGCTTAAGGCCACGCGGGGATACGCAGTATTTT. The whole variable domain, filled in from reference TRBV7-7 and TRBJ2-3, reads GAGVSQSPRYKVTKRGQDVTLRCDPISSHATLYWYQQALGQGPEFLTYFNYEAQPDKSGLPSDRFSAERPEGSISTLTIQRTEQRDSAMYRCASSLRPRGDTQYFGPGTRLTVL.

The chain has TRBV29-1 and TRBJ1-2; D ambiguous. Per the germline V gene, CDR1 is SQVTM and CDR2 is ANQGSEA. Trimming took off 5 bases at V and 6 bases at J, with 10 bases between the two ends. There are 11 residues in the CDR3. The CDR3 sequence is CSVYNADGYTF. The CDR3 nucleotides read TGCAGCGTTTACAACGCGGATGGCTACACCTTC.

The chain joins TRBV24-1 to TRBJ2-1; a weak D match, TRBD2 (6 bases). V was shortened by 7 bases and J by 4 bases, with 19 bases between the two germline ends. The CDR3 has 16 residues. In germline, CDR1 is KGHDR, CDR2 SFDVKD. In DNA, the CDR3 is TGTGCCACCAGCACCGAATCTGGGGCGGGGTACAATGAGCAGTTCTTC. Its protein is CATSTESGAGYNEQFF.

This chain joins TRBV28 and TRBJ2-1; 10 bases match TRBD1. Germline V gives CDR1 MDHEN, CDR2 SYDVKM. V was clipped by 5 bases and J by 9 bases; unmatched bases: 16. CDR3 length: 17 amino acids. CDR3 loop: CASSRLTGTGVFSEQFF. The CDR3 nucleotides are TGTGCCAGCAGTAGACTCACCGGGACAGGGGTGTTTAGTGAGCAGTTCTTC.

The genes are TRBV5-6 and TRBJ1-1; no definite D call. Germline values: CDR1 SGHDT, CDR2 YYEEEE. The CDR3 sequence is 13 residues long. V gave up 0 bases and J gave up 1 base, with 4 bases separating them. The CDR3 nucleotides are TGTGCCAGCAGCTTGGCTTCGAACACTGAAGCTTTCTTT. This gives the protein CASSLASNTEAFF.

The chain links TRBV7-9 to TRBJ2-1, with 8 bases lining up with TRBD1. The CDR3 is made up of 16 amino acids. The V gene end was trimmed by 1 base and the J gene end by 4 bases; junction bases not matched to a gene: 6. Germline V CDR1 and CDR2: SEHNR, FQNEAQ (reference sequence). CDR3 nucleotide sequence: TGTGCCAGCAGCTTAGTGGCAGGGGGCTCATACAATGAGCAGTTCTTC. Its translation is CASSLVAGGSYNEQFF.

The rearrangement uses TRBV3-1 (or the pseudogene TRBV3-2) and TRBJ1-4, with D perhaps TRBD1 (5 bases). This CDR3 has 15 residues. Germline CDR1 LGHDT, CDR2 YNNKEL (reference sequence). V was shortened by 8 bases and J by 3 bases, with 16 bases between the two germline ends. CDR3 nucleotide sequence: TGTGCCAGCCTCCAAAGCGGGGCAGCTAATGAAAAACTGTTTTTT. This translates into CASLQSGAANEKLFF.

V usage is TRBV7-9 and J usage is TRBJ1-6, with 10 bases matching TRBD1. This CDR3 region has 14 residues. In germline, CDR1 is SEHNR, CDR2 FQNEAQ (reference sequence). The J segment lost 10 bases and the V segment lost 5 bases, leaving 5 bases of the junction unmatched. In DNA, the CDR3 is TGTGCCAGCAGCAAAGGACAGGGGGAATCACCCCTCCACTTT. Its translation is CASSKGQGESPLHF. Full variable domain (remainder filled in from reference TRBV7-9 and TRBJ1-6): DTGVSQNPRHKITKRGQNVTFRCDPISEHNRLYWYRQTLGQGPEFLTYFQNEAQLEKSRLLSDRFSAERPKGSFSTLEIQRTEQGDSAMYLCASSKGQGESPLHFGNGTRLTVT.

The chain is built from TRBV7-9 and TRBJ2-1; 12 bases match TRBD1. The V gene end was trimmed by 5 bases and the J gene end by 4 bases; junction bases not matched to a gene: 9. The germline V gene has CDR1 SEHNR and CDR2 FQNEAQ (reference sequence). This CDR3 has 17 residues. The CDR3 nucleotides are TGTGCCAGCAGCGAAGGGACAGGGGGCGCGGATTACAATGAGCAGTTCTTC. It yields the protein CASSEGTGGADYNEQFF.

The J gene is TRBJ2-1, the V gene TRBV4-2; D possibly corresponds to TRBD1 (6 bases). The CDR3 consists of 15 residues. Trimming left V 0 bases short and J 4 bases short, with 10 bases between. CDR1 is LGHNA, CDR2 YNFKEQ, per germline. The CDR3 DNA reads TGTGCCAGCAGCCAAGACAGGGGTCAATACAATGAGCAGTTCTTC. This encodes CASSQDRGQYNEQFF.

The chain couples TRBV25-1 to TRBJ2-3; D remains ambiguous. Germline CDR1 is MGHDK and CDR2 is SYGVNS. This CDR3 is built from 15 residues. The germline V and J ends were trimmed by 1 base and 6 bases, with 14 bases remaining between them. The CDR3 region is CASSEFLVGPDTQYF. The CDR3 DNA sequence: TGTGCCAGCAGTGAATTTTTAGTGGGCCCCGATACGCAGTATTTT.

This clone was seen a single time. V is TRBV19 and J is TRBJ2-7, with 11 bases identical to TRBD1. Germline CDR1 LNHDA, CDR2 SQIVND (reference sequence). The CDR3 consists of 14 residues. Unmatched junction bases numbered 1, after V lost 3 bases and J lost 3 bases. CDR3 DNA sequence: TGTGCCAGTAGTATCGGGACAGGGGGCTACGAGCAGTACTTC. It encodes CASSIGTGGYEQYF.

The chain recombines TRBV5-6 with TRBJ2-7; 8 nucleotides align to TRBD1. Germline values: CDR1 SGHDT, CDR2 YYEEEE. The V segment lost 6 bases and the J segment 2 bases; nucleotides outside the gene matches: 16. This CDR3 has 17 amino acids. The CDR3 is CASIRLGPRTGTYEQYF. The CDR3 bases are TGTGCCAGCATCCGACTCGGACCGCGGACAGGGACCTACGAGCAGTACTTC. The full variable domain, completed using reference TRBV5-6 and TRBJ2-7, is DAGVTQSPTHLIKTRGQQVTLRCSPKSGHDTVSWYQQALGQGPQFIFQYYEEEERQRGNFPDRFSGHQFPNYSSELNVNALLLGDSALYLCASIRLGPRTGTYEQYFGPGTRLTVT.

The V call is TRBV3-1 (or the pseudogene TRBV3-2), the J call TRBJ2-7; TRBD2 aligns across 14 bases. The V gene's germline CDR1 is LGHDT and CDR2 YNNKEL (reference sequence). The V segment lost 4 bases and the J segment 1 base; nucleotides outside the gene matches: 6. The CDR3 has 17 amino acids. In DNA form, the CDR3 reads TGTGCCAGCAGCCGGGGACTAGCGGGAGTCCAGTCCTACGAGCAGTACTTC. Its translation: CASSRGLAGVQSYEQYF.

DNA for the CDR3: TGTGCCAGCAGCCCACGGGGGGGACTAGCGTTCTACGAGCAGTACTTC. The encoded protein is CASSPRGGLAFYEQYF. The chain combines TRBV11-2 with TRBJ2-7; TRBD2 aligns across 10 bases. The CDR3 is 16 residues long. Germline assignment: CDR1 SGHAT and CDR2 FQNNGV. V shed 5 bases and J 3 bases; nucleotides not matched to a gene: 10.

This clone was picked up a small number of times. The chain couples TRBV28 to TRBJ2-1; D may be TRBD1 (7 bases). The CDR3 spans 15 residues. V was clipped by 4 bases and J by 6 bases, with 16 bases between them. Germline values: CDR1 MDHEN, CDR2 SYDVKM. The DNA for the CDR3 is TGTGCCAGCAGTTGGATTAGGGGGCGGGGCAATGAGCAGTTCTTC. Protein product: CASSWIRGRGNEQFF.

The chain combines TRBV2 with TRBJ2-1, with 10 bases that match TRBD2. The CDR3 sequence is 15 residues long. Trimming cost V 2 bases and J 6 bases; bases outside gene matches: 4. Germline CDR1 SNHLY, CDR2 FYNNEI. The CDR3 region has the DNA TGTGCCAGCAGTGAAACTAGCGGGGCCCGCAATGAGCAGTTCTTC. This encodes CASSETSGARNEQFF. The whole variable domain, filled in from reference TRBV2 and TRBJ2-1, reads EPEVTQTPSHQVTQMGQEVILRCVPISNHLYFYWYRQILGQKVEFLVSFYNNEISEKSEIFDDQFSVERPDGSNFTLKIRSTKLEDSAMYFCASSETSGARNEQFFGPGTRLTVL.

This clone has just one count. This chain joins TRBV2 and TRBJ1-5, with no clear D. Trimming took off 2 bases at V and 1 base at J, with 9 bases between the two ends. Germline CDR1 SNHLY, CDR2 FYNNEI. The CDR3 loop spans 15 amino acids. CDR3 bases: TGTGCCAGCAGTGAACAAGCCCCGAGCAATCAGCCCCAGCATTTT. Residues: CASSEQAPSNQPQHF.

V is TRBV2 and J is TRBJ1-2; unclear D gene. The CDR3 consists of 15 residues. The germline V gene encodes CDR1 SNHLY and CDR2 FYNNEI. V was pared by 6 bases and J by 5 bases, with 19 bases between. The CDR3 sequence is CASRETPQAIYGYTF. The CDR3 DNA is TGTGCCAGCAGAGAGACACCGCAGGCGATTTATGGCTACACCTTC.

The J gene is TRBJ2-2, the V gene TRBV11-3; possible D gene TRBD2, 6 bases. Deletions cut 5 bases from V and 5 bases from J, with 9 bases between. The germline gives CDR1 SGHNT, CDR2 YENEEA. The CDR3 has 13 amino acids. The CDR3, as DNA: TGTGCCAGCAGCGTGGGGGGTACCGGGGAGCTGTTTTTT. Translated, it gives CASSVGGTGELFF.

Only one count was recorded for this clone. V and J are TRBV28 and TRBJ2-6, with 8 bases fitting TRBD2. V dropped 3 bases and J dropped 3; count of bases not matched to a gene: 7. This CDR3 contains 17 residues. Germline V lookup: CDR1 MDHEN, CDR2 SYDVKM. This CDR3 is CASSFAGGSFGANVLTF. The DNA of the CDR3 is TGTGCCAGCAGTTTTGCGGGGGGTAGTTTTGGGGCCAACGTCCTGACTTTC.

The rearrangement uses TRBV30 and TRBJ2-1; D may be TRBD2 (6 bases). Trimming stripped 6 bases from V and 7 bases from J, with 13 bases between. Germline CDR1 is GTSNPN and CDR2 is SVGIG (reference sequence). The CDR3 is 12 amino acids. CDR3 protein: CACLRESNEQFF. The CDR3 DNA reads TGTGCCTGTCTCCGGGAGTCAAATGAGCAGTTCTTC.

The CDR3: CASSYGGAPEAFF. The DNA for the CDR3 is TGTGCCAGCAGTTACGGGGGGGCCCCTGAAGCTTTCTTT. This chain uses TRBV6-5 with TRBJ1-1; TRBD1 is a possible D gene (6 bases). Germline assignment: CDR1 MNHEY and CDR2 SVGAGI. The CDR3 extends over 13 amino acids. Trimming cost V 2 bases and J 6 bases, with 10 bases left between them.